This T cell receptor (beta chain) was sequenced in a study of blood T cell repertoires in COVID-19. Overall study context: From the United States, Italy and Spain came samples of acute and convalescent COVID-19. T cells, B-cell-depleted T cells, or PBMCs provided the cDNA or gDNA that served as material.

CDR3 size: 16 residues. Germline CDR1 MNHEY, CDR2 SMNVEV (reference sequence). The V end was cut by 5 bases, the J end by 8 bases, with 21 bases between. Authors' data handling: Quantification of nucleated cells was approximated via reference gene primer amplification. The data were produced by immunoSEQ multiplex PCR, yet TCRdb's version contains in-frame clones alone and is incomplete. The V and J calls and clone size come from that table; D and trimming were worked out from the DNA. Of 150,000 to 200,000 clones detected, around 79% appear once; the ten largest clones hold about 18%. This chain links TRBV27 with TRBJ1-4; unclear D gene. The clonotype originates from a man aged 55 to 70 with active or convalescent COVID-19. Sequencing used peripheral blood. The CDR3 coding sequence is TGTGCCAGCAGTCCACCCCGCCGGACTGAGGGCGAAAAACTGTTTTTT. Its translation: CASSPPRRTEGEKLFF. The whole variable domain, remainder taken from reference TRBV27 and TRBJ1-4, is EAQVTQNPRYLITVTGKKLTVTCSQNMNHEYMSWYRQDPGLGLRQIYYSMNVEVTDKGDVPEGYKVSRKEKRNFPLILESPSPNQTSLYFCASSPPRRTEGEKLFFGSGTQLSVL.